These T cell receptor beta chains were read from a single sample in a study of blood T cell repertoires in COVID-19. Sequencing used immunoSEQ multiplex PCR; TCRdb keeps in-frame clones, though not all of them. The data contain 250,000 to 350,000 clones, roughly 89% of them singletons. The sample was PBMCs or T cells enriched from blood (not recorded which). These receptors originate from a woman between 40 and 55 years old who had recovered from COVID-19. CDR3s include the opening cysteine and the closing phenylalanine or tryptophan. The order of the fields is J gene, clone size, V gene, CDR3 length, D gene, CDR3 protein, CDR3 DNA. D genes are given only for firm matches. Clone size appears in some rows only: once, few, many, or a class for an expanded clone.

j_call: TRBJ1-5
clone_size: once
v_call: TRBV10-3
cdr3_length: 16
d_call: NA
cdr3_aa: CAISEAGAGDHQPQHF
cdr3_nt: TGTGCCATCAGTGAGGCAGGCGCGGGGGACCATCAGCCCCAGCATTTT

j_call: TRBJ2-2
clone_size: NA
v_call: TRBV11-2
cdr3_length: 13
d_call: NA
cdr3_aa: CASSLGVSGELFF
cdr3_nt: TGTGCCAGCAGCTTAGGCGTAAGCGGGGAGCTGTTTTTT

j_call: TRBJ2-1
clone_size: NA
v_call: TRBV9
cdr3_length: 14
d_call: TRBD2
cdr3_aa: CASSVASGTGEQFF
cdr3_nt: TGTGCCAGCAGCGTAGCTAGCGGGACCGGTGAGCAGTTCTTC

j_call: TRBJ2-7
clone_size: NA
v_call: TRBV6-6
cdr3_length: 15
d_call: TRBD1
cdr3_aa: CASTRGTGGWWEQYF
cdr3_nt: TGTGCCAGCACCCGGGGGACAGGGGGCTGGTGGGAGCAGTACTTC

j_call: TRBJ2-2
clone_size: NA
v_call: TRBV9
cdr3_length: 17
d_call: NA
cdr3_aa: CASSAQQGTLNTGELFF
cdr3_nt: TGTGCCAGCAGCGCACAACAGGGGACTTTGAACACCGGGGAGCTGTTTTTT

j_call: TRBJ1-5
clone_size: NA
v_call: TRBV27
cdr3_length: 17
d_call: NA
cdr3_aa: CASSLYNPRISNQPQHF
cdr3_nt: TGTGCCAGCAGTTTATATAACCCTAGGATTAGCAATCAGCCCCAGCATTTT

j_call: TRBJ2-7
clone_size: NA
v_call: TRBV7-2
cdr3_length: 15
d_call: TRBD2
cdr3_aa: CASSYGLAGSYEQYF
cdr3_nt: TGTGCCAGCAGCTACGGACTAGCGGGATCCTACGAGCAGTACTTC

j_call: TRBJ2-6
clone_size: once
v_call: TRBV28
cdr3_length: 16
d_call: NA
cdr3_aa: CASSFGGGTGANVLTF
cdr3_nt: TGTGCCAGCAGTTTTGGGGGGGGCACTGGGGCCAACGTCCTGACTTTC

j_call: TRBJ1-1
clone_size: NA
v_call: TRBV12-3/TRBV12-4
cdr3_length: 11
d_call: NA
cdr3_aa: CASGGGTEAFF
cdr3_nt: TGTGCCAGCGGCGGTGGGACTGAAGCTTTCTTT

j_call: TRBJ1-4
clone_size: NA
v_call: TRBV10-3
cdr3_length: 16
d_call: NA
cdr3_aa: CAISESEGATNEKLFF
cdr3_nt: TGTGCCATCAGTGAGTCGGAGGGTGCAACTAATGAAAAACTGTTTTTT

j_call: TRBJ2-2
clone_size: NA
v_call: TRBV5-4
cdr3_length: 16
d_call: TRBD1
cdr3_aa: CASSSPGQLNTGELFF
cdr3_nt: TGTGCCAGCAGCTCGCCGGGACAGCTCAACACCGGGGAGCTGTTTTTT

j_call: TRBJ2-6
clone_size: NA
v_call: TRBV7-2
cdr3_length: 13
d_call: NA
cdr3_aa: CASSLSGTYVLTF
cdr3_nt: TGTGCCAGCAGCTTAAGTGGGACATACGTCCTGACTTTC

j_call: TRBJ2-2
clone_size: NA
v_call: TRBV19
cdr3_length: 15
d_call: TRBD2
cdr3_aa: CASSLAGANTGELFF
cdr3_nt: TGTGCCAGTAGTCTCGCGGGAGCAAACACCGGGGAGCTGTTTTTT

j_call: TRBJ2-1
clone_size: NA
v_call: TRBV5-1
cdr3_length: 14
d_call: TRBD1
cdr3_aa: CASSSTGAYNEQFF
cdr3_nt: TGCGCCAGCAGCTCTACAGGGGCCTACAATGAGCAGTTCTTC

j_call: TRBJ1-3
clone_size: NA
v_call: TRBV30
cdr3_length: 12
d_call: NA
cdr3_aa: CAWSIYGNTIYF
cdr3_nt: TGTGCCTGGAGTATTTATGGAAACACCATATATTTT

j_call: TRBJ2-7
clone_size: NA
v_call: TRBV19
cdr3_length: 16
d_call: TRBD1
cdr3_aa: CASSMRPRTGSDEQYF
cdr3_nt: TGTGCCAGTAGTATGAGACCGAGGACAGGGAGTGACGAGCAGTACTTC

j_call: TRBJ2-3
clone_size: NA
v_call: TRBV10-3
cdr3_length: 14
d_call: NA
cdr3_aa: CAISEFSGTDTQYF
cdr3_nt: TGTGCCATCAGTGAATTTAGCGGAACAGATACGCAGTATTTT

j_call: TRBJ2-7
clone_size: NA
v_call: TRBV5-6
cdr3_length: 13
d_call: NA
cdr3_aa: CASSPDTNHEQYF
cdr3_nt: TGTGCCAGCAGCCCGGACACGAACCACGAGCAGTACTTC

j_call: TRBJ1-5
clone_size: NA
v_call: TRBV5-6
cdr3_length: 14
d_call: NA
cdr3_aa: CASSFSYGNQPQHF
cdr3_nt: TGTGCCAGCAGCTTTTCGTACGGGAATCAGCCCCAGCATTTT

j_call: TRBJ2-1
clone_size: NA
v_call: TRBV7-9
cdr3_length: 13
d_call: NA
cdr3_aa: CASSFLGGNEQFF
cdr3_nt: TGTGCCAGCAGCTTCCTTGGAGGGAATGAGCAGTTCTTC

j_call: TRBJ1-2
clone_size: NA
v_call: TRBV27
cdr3_length: 13
d_call: NA
cdr3_aa: CASSYGGHYGYTF
cdr3_nt: TGTGCCAGCAGTTACGGAGGGCACTATGGCTACACCTTC

j_call: TRBJ2-7
clone_size: NA
v_call: TRBV18
cdr3_length: 13
d_call: NA
cdr3_aa: CASSQFRTVEQYF
cdr3_nt: TGTGCCAGCTCACAGTTCAGGACAGTCGAGCAGTACTTC

j_call: TRBJ2-6
clone_size: NA
v_call: TRBV28
cdr3_length: 16
d_call: NA
cdr3_aa: CASSLPLNSGANVLTF
cdr3_nt: TGTGCCAGCAGTTTACCCTTAAACTCTGGGGCCAACGTCCTGACTTTC

j_call: TRBJ1-4
clone_size: NA
v_call: TRBV2
cdr3_length: 16
d_call: TRBD1
cdr3_aa: CASNVAGGSTNEKLFF
cdr3_nt: TGTGCCAGCAACGTAGCAGGGGGTTCGACTAATGAAAAACTGTTTTTT

j_call: TRBJ2-2
clone_size: NA
v_call: TRBV7-2
cdr3_length: 16
d_call: NA
cdr3_aa: CASSLNAGRNTGELFF
cdr3_nt: TGTGCCAGCAGCTTGAACGCGGGACGTAACACCGGGGAGCTGTTTTTT

j_call: TRBJ2-1
clone_size: NA
v_call: TRBV5-6
cdr3_length: 15
d_call: NA
cdr3_aa: CASSRVRAANNEQFF
cdr3_nt: TGTGCCAGCAGCCGCGTGCGGGCAGCGAACAATGAGCAGTTCTTC

j_call: TRBJ2-3
clone_size: NA
v_call: TRBV7-2
cdr3_length: 14
d_call: TRBD2
cdr3_aa: CASTPGTNTDTQYF
cdr3_nt: TGTGCCAGCACTCCCGGGACTAACACAGATACGCAGTATTTT

j_call: TRBJ1-6
clone_size: NA
v_call: TRBV2
cdr3_length: 15
d_call: NA
cdr3_aa: CASTALGGIDSPLHF
cdr3_nt: TGTGCCAGCACAGCCCTCGGGGGGATTGATTCACCCCTCCACTTT

j_call: TRBJ2-3
clone_size: NA
v_call: TRBV27
cdr3_length: 19
d_call: TRBD2
cdr3_aa: CASSTPGLAGAPAGNTQYF
cdr3_nt: TGTGCCAGCAGTACCCCCGGACTAGCGGGAGCCCCTGCAGGGAATACGCAGTATTTT

j_call: TRBJ2-1
clone_size: NA
v_call: TRBV11-2
cdr3_length: 15
d_call: TRBD2
cdr3_aa: CASSPRTSGTDEQFF
cdr3_nt: TGTGCCAGCAGCCCGCGGACTAGCGGGACGGATGAGCAGTTCTTC